This TCR beta chain was found in a study of cytomegalovirus exposure and HLA in healthy donors. Study-wide context: The approximately 120 million unique TCR beta sequences, from about 179 million T cells, were found by an earlier analysis. Among over 300 genotyped donors, about 80% fell in the Caucasian-associated ancestry cluster. General study points: As immune exposure information, only CMV serostatus was available. Most CMV-associated TCR beta chains appeared HLA-restricted in a later analysis.

60 Vbeta and 13 Jbeta primers were used in PCR. Assay: immunoSEQ multiplex PCR; the TCRdb copy retains only in-frame clones and omits some. The profile shows more than 85,000 clones, approximately 11% of them singletons. There are a few counts of this clone. Antigen specificity is unknown. Germline V lookup: CDR1 LGHNA, CDR2 YSLEER. The V end was cut by 2 bases, the J end by 5 bases, with 10 bases between. CDR3 length: 15 amino acids. The receptor's source is a man aged 35-49 years in good health and CMV-seropositive. Sequenced material: PBMCs. J is TRBJ1-6 and V is TRBV4-3; weak D call: TRBD1 (6 bases). CDR3 protein: CASSQSYRDNSPLHF. CDR3 nucleotides: TGCGCCAGCAGCCAATCGTACAGGGATAATTCACCCCTCCACTTT.